The rows below give T cell receptor beta chains drawn from one sample of a study of blood T cell repertoires in COVID-19. Clones were read by immunoSEQ multiplex PCR, and TCRdb kept only the in-frame ones, dropping some. The data contain about 200,000 clones, about nine tenths of them singletons. Sequenced input: peripheral blood. These receptors all come from a man between 18 and 35 years old with active or convalescent COVID-19. CDR3s include the opening cysteine and the closing phenylalanine or tryptophan. D genes are given only for firm matches. The size of a clone is reported for some rows only, either as once, few or many, or as a class for expanded clones.

.	TRBV12-5	TRBJ2-1	16	once	TGTGCTAGTGGCCCCCTTGGACTGGACTACTACAATGAGCAGTTCTTC	CASGPLGLDYYNEQFF
TRBD2	TRBV30	TRBJ2-5	13	.	TGTGCCTGGAGCCAGCGGGGGGGAGAGACCCAGTACTTC	CAWSQRGGETQYF
.	TRBV5-5	TRBJ1-4	12	.	TGTGCCAGCAGCCGAGGTAGCGAAAAACTGTTTTTT	CASSRGSEKLFF
TRBD2	TRBV5-1	TRBJ2-3	16	.	TGCGCCAGCACCCTGCGGGGGATAGCTAGCACAGATACGCAGTATTTT	CASTLRGIASTDTQYF
.	TRBV28	TRBJ2-7	15	.	TGTGCCAGCACCCCTTACAGGAGTAGCTCCTACGAGCAGTACTTC	CASTPYRSSSYEQYF
.	TRBV27	TRBJ2-4	15	.	TGTGCCAGCAGTACCAAGCGGCGATTGAAAAACATTCAGTACTTC	CASSTKRRLKNIQYF
TRBD1	TRBV4-1	TRBJ1-1	15	.	TGCGCCAGCAGCCAACCGGGACAGGGGAACACTGAAGCTTTCTTT	CASSQPGQGNTEAFF
.	TRBV11-2	TRBJ2-7	16	.	TGTGCCAGCAGCACCCACCGGACACTTCTCCCCTCCGAGCAGTACTTC	CASSTHRTLLPSEQYF
.	TRBV10-3	TRBJ1-1	13	.	TGTGCCATCAGCGAATCGGTGAGCACTGAAGCTTTCTTT	CAISESVSTEAFF
.	TRBV6-1	TRBJ1-6	16	.	TGTGCCAGCAGTGACGTGTGGGGAGGAGGGAATTCACCCCTCCACTTT	CASSDVWGGGNSPLHF
TRBD1	TRBV24-1	TRBJ1-1	17	.	TGTGCCACCAGTGACCTGGACAGGGGGTTAGAGAACACTGAAGCTTTCTTT	CATSDLDRGLENTEAFF
.	TRBV12-5	TRBJ1-1	14	.	TGTGCTAGTGGTTCGACAATAGGTCGCACTGAAGCTTTCTTT	CASGSTIGRTEAFF
TRBD1	TRBV11-2	TRBJ1-1	18	.	TGTGCCAGCAGCGCTGGACAGGGGGCGAGGCCAATGAACACTGAAGCTTTCTTT	CASSAGQGARPMNTEAFF
TRBD2	TRBV7-2	TRBJ2-5	14	.	TGTGCCAGCAGCTGGGCGGGAGTGGAAGAGACCCAGTACTTC	CASSWAGVEETQYF
.	TRBV11-2	TRBJ1-3	16	.	TGTGCCAGCAGCTTATTGTTTGGGGGGGCTGGAAACACCATATATTTT	CASSLLFGGAGNTIYF
TRBD2	TRBV6-6	TRBJ2-5	13	.	TGTGCCAGCAGTCGGACTAGCTCAGAGACCCAGTACTTC	CASSRTSSETQYF
.	TRBV30	TRBJ1-1	14	once	TGTGCCTGGGAGTCCCGACCTCGGGACACTGAAGCTTTCTTT	CAWESRPRDTEAFF
TRBD2	TRBV5-1	TRBJ2-3	15	.	TGCGCCAGCAGCTCGACTAGCGGGGGGTTTGATACGCAGTATTTT	CASSSTSGGFDTQYF
TRBD1	TRBV5-4	TRBJ1-6	14	.	TGTGCCGGCGGGACAGGGCTTTCGGGTTCACCCCTCCACTTT	CAGGTGLSGSPLHF
TRBD1	TRBV18	TRBJ2-1	15	.	TGTGCCAGCTCACCCAAGGGACAGGGGTTGGATGAGCAGTTCTTC	CASSPKGQGLDEQFF
.	TRBV4-1	TRBJ1-2	13	few	TGCGCCAGCAGCCAAGATCCAGGTTATGGCTACACCTTC	CASSQDPGYGYTF
.	TRBV6-6	TRBJ2-7	13	.	TGTGCCAGCAGTCAAACGACAGGTTACGAGCAGTACTTC	CASSQTTGYEQYF
.	TRBV7-9	TRBJ2-7	12	.	TGTGCCAGCAGCCTCGTAGCGGACGAGCAGTACTTC	CASSLVADEQYF
TRBD1	TRBV27	TRBJ1-5	15	.	TGTGCCAGCAGCCCCCGCGACAGGGGAGATCAGCCCCAGCATTTT	CASSPRDRGDQPQHF
.	TRBV4-1	TRBJ2-7	16	.	TGCGCCAGCAGCCAAGATAGAGAGACAGGAACCTACGAGCAGTACTTC	CASSQDRETGTYEQYF
.	TRBV19	TRBJ2-6	15	.	TGTGCCAGTAGTATTCAGACAGGTGGGGCCAACGTCCTGACTTTC	CASSIQTGGANVLTF
.	TRBV13	TRBJ1-3	13	.	TGTGCCAGCAGCCCTACTTCTGGAAACACCATATATTTT	CASSPTSGNTIYF
.	TRBV6-5	TRBJ1-3	15	once	TGTGCCAGCAGGAAGGACAGTTCCCATGGAAACACCATATATTTT	CASRKDSSHGNTIYF